Described below is a single TCR beta chain sequence and its context. Trimming removed 7 bases at V and 1 base at J, with 11 bases between. The CDR3 has 14 residues. CDR1 is MDHEN, CDR2 SYDVKM, per germline. This sample is drawn from a study of T cell changes during pregnancy in multiple sclerosis. Libraries were prepared by immunoSEQ multiplex PCR; TCRdb keeps only in-frame clonotypes and omits some of them. The sample has 50,000 to 65,000 clones; 88% are singletons. The TCR originated in a female donor with multiple sclerosis, enrolled in a pregnancy study. Here the sequenced sample was peripheral blood, taken in the first trimester of pregnancy. V and J are TRBV28 and TRBJ1-3; D ambiguous. This chain's CDR3 is CASTPSVSGNTIYF. As DNA, the CDR3 is TGTGCCAGCACCCCTTCCGTGTCTGGAAACACCATATATTTT.